The next 8 T cell receptor beta chains were all read from a single sample in a study of glioma-infiltrating T cells after dendritic cell vaccination. TCRdb's copy holds only in-frame clones and misses some; the assay was immunoSEQ multiplex PCR. The sample holds some 87,000 clones; more than 75% are singletons and the top ten take roughly 2.9%. The material sequenced was blood, taken before dendritic cell vaccination. These receptors came from a human donor with glioblastoma.

The chain links TRBV5-4 to TRBJ1-3, with D unresolved. V shed 3 bases and J shed 1 base, with 11 bases lying between them. The CDR3 consists of 15 residues. CDR1 and CDR2 (germline): SGHNT, YYREEE (reference sequence). The CDR3 DNA follows: TGTGCCAGCAGCTCCAGTAGAGGGTCTGGAAACACCATATATTTT. Its translation is CASSSSRGSGNTIYF.

This chain links TRBV14 with TRBJ2-5, with a weak D call TRBD2 (6 bases). CDR1 SGHDN and CDR2 FVKESK come from the germline V gene. CDR3 size: 17 residues. The germline V and J ends were trimmed by 4 bases and 0 bases, with 18 bases remaining between them. In DNA, the CDR3 is TGTGCCAGCAGCCTTTCGTGGGTCCCGGGAGACCAAGAGACCCAGTACTTC. It yields the protein CASSLSWVPGDQETQYF.

This sequence joins TRBV5-4 and TRBJ2-1; 9 nucleotides align to TRBD1. Germline CDR1 is SGHNT and CDR2 is YYREEE (reference sequence). The junction had 9 bases not matched to a gene; V was cut back by 4 bases and J by 4 bases. The CDR3 has 16 residues. The CDR3 here is CASSLETGGRYNEQFF. CDR3 coding DNA: TGTGCCAGCAGCCTCGAAACAGGGGGCCGGTACAATGAGCAGTTCTTC.

This clone came up a few times. The chain carries TRBV6-5 and TRBJ2-3; D may be TRBD2 (6 bases). Per the germline V gene, CDR1 is MNHEY and CDR2 is SVGAGI. The ends were cut back, 7 bases at V and 1 base at J, with 15 bases in the middle. The CDR3 runs to 15 residues. The CDR3 bases are TGTGCCAGCACCCAATTGGGGGGTGGCACAGATACGCAGTATTTT. This sequence encodes CASTQLGGGTDTQYF.

This clone occurred once. This rearrangement joins TRBV10-3 to TRBJ2-7; a weak D match, TRBD1 (6 bases). The CDR3 has 12 amino acids. V lost 3 bases and J lost 5, with 8 bases in between. Germline CDR1 ENHRY, CDR2 SYGVKD. CDR3 amino acids: CAISETGNEQYF. The CDR3 coding sequence is TGTGCCATCAGTGAAACAGGGAACGAGCAGTACTTC.

The genes are TRBV4-3 and TRBJ2-7; 7 nucleotides match TRBD2. Germline CDR1 is LGHNA and CDR2 is YSLEER. The CDR3 loop spans 15 amino acids. The V gene end was trimmed by 0 bases and the J gene end by 2 bases; junction bases not matched to a gene: 4. CDR3 residues: CASSQDRGGPYEQYF. CDR3 bases: TGCGCCAGCAGCCAAGATCGCGGGGGTCCCTACGAGCAGTACTTC.

This clone was counted a single time. J is TRBJ2-5 and V is TRBV6-4; D uncertain. Per germline, CDR1 MRHNA and CDR2 SNTAGT. V dropped 0 bases and J dropped 5 bases, with 7 bases sitting between them. The CDR3 contains 13 residues. For the CDR3, the DNA is TGTGCCAGCAGTGACTCACGTGGCGAGACCCAGTACTTC. Protein product: CASSDSRGETQYF.

The chain links TRBV10-3 to TRBJ2-3, with TRBD1 identical over 9 bases. V dropped 6 bases and J dropped 7; count of bases not matched to a gene: 14. The germline CDR1 and CDR2 sequences are ENHRY and SYGVKD. The CDR3 totals 16 residues. The chain's CDR3 is CAIRGVGTGWVNTQYF. CDR3 nucleotides: TGTGCCATCAGAGGGGTCGGGACAGGGTGGGTAAATACGCAGTATTTT.